The rows below give T cell receptor beta chains drawn from one sample of a study of blood T cell repertoires in COVID-19. The method was immunoSEQ multiplex PCR; TCRdb's version includes in-frame clones alone and lacks a portion of them. Of approximately 100,000 clones listed, about 78% are singletons. The sample consisted of peripheral blood. These TCRs come from a human donor in a cohort sampled during active or convalescent COVID-19. Each CDR3 is given with its conserved first and last residue. The D gene is left open where the match is weak.

J | V | length | D | CDR3 | DNA
TRBJ2-1 | TRBV9 | 17 | TRBD2 | CASSVGAGGPPLNEQFF | TGTGCCAGCAGCGTAGGAGCGGGGGGCCCCCCTCTGAATGAGCAGTTCTTC
TRBJ2-1 | TRBV27 | 16 | - | CARNTSGRDAQNEQFF | TGTGCCAGAAACACGTCCGGGCGGGACGCCCAGAATGAGCAGTTCTTC
TRBJ2-1 | TRBV11-2 | 16 | TRBD2 | CASSSPGGGSYNEQFF | TGTGCCAGCAGCTCCCCCGGGGGGGGCTCCTACAATGAGCAGTTCTTC
TRBJ1-2 | TRBV18 | 16 | - | CASSPTHIAEYYGYTF | TGTGCCAGCTCACCTACGCACATCGCGGAATACTATGGCTACACCTTC
TRBJ1-4 | TRBV19 | 21 | - | CASTLFSHRSHGTPINEKLFF | TGTGCCAGTACTCTATTTAGCCACCGATCCCACGGGACTCCAATTAATGAAAAACTGTTTTTT
TRBJ2-1 | TRBV19 | 16 | TRBD2 | CASSPMGLAVYNEQFF | TGTGCCAGTAGTCCGATGGGACTAGCGGTCTACAATGAGCAGTTCTTC
TRBJ1-2 | TRBV6-5 | 13 | - | CASSRDINYGYTF | TGTGCCAGCAGTCGGGACATAAACTATGGCTACACCTTC
TRBJ2-3 | TRBV4-3 | 16 | - | CASSQGGRGTLDTQYF | TGCGCCAGCAGCCAAGGAGGCCGAGGAACATTAGATACGCAGTATTTT
TRBJ1-2 | TRBV5-6 | 13 | - | CASSLRGAAGYTF | TGTGCCAGCAGCTTGAGGGGCGCAGCCGGCTACACCTTC
TRBJ2-3 | TRBV11-2 | 16 | TRBD2 | CASSNSGGASTDTQYF | TGTGCCAGCAGCAATAGCGGGGGGGCTAGCACAGATACGCAGTATTTT
TRBJ1-5 | TRBV7-2 | 13 | TRBD1 | CASSRDRDQPQHF | TGTGCCAGCAGCAGGGACAGGGATCAGCCCCAGCATTTT
TRBJ1-4 | TRBV5-1 | 14 | - | CASSLVGGPEKLFF | TGCGCCAGCAGCTTGGTGGGGGGACCCGAAAAACTGTTTTTT
TRBJ2-5 | TRBV27 | 14 | - | CASSRYRVQETQYF | TGTGCCAGCAGTCGTTACAGGGTCCAAGAGACCCAGTACTTC
TRBJ2-1 | TRBV27 | 12 | TRBD2 | CASSLGGDEQFF | TGTGCCAGCAGTCTCGGGGGGGATGAGCAGTTCTTC
TRBJ1-2 | TRBV12-3/TRBV12-4 | 13 | - | CASSLLTGGGYTF | TGTGCCAGCAGTTTACTGACCGGGGGGGGCTACACCTTC
TRBJ2-2 | TRBV7-2 | 16 | TRBD2 | CASSSPSGVNTGELFF | TGTGCCAGCAGCTCCCCTAGCGGCGTGAACACCGGGGAGCTGTTTTTT